This TCR beta chain was documented in a study of human T cells and chemical hapten exposure. This CDR3 has 14 residues. V was trimmed by 2 bases and J by 2 bases, leaving 10 bases between them. CDR1 is MNHEY, CDR2 SVGAGI, per germline. Time point denoted: patch test 2, 6 weeks after DPC sensitization. Treatment defined: therapeutic diphenylcyclopropenone sensitization with weekly scalp DPC. Ahead of each patch test application, blood was drawn. This clonotype occurred many times. Its matching antigen is unknown. Study-wide results and caveats: Expanded TCR sets contained significantly more large CDR3 similarity clusters than controls.

What the library attached to individual cDNA molecules were unique molecular identifiers. TCRdb re-called the RACE reads with MiXCR, one entry per CDR3 protein. Here the sample spans about 350,000 distinct CDR3 sequences, 6% to 7% being singletons. The rearrangement joins TRBV6-5 to TRBJ2-7, with D possibly matching TRBD1 (5 bases). Sequenced material: whole blood, taken in connection with sensitization to the hapten diphenylcyclopropenone (DPC). The sequence was obtained from a woman under 30 with alopecia areata. Some clones in this sample may be carry-over from other donors' samples. The CDR3 here is CASSYGQGTYEQYF. In DNA form, the CDR3 reads TGTGCCAGCAGTTACGGTCAGGGAACCTACGAGCAGTACTTC.